The T cell receptor (beta chain) under discussion was sequenced for a study of blood T cells in healthy people across ages. The V and J ends lost 1 base and 2 bases, in that order; junction bases with no gene match: 9. CDR3 length: 18 amino acids. Germline-derived CDR1 and CDR2 are LGHDT and YNNKEL (reference sequence). The second PCR ran roughly 6 to 11 cycles with a sample-barcoded 5' primer and J-beta primers. TCRdb fed the 5' RACE reads into MiXCR, producing one record per CDR3 protein. The sample contains about 1.8 million distinct CDR3 sequences, 49% of which appear only once. The receptor was derived from a woman aged 35 to 49 in good health. Material: blood. V gene TRBV3-1 combines with J gene TRBJ2-4; 9 nucleotides align to TRBD2. CDR3 sequence: CASSQASAGGQSKNIQYF. DNA of the CDR3: TGTGCCAGCAGCCAAGCCTCCGCGGGGGGGCAATCCAAAAACATTCAGTACTTC. Looking up the rest from reference TRBV3-1 and TRBJ2-4 gives the full variable domain: DTAVSQTPKYLVTQMGNDKSIKCEQNLGHDTMYWYKQDSKKFLKIMFSYNNKELIINETVPNRFSPKSPDKAHLNLHINSLELGDSAVYFCASSQASAGGQSKNIQYFGAGTRLSVL.